The following is a T cell receptor beta chain sequence with its context. Its antigen target is currently unknown. No per-base quality is available; no much larger clone lies one base away. Whole blood was collected in K2EDTA tubes by collaborating institutions according to the institutions' own protocols. For TCRbeta analysis, collaborator samples were shipped as frozen whole blood, as isolated PBMCs, or as DNA extracted from either sample type. TCRbeta CDR3 regions were amplified from genomic DNA by means of the immunoSEQ Assay, a bias-controlled multiplex PCR. Turning to the authors' computational methods: The number of nucleated cells in each sample was estimated by amplification of reference gene primers within the assay. Sequence reads were collapsed and filtered to measure the absolute abundance of every unique TCRbeta CDR3 rearrangement. For each sample, productive Simpson clonality was calculated as the square root of Simpson's diversity index over productive rearrangements. In its TCRdb copy, this immuneACCESS table keeps in-frame sequences only and misses some clones. Where compared with another copy, unresolved V genes explain less than half of these, and the others have no known cause. That table gives V, J and clone size, and the DNA gave D and trimming. The sample includes 51,000 or so clones, with 89% observed a single time. Approximately 10% of the sample rests with the top ten.

This entry comes from a study of blood T cell repertoires in COVID-19 (dated by TCRdb to the early 2020s). Study-level background: Samples from collaborators originated in the United States, Italy and Spain and spanned both the acute and convalescent phases of COVID-19. The repertoires were released in a freely available public database meant as a resource for research on the immune response to SARS-CoV-2. Subjects who had been exposed to COVID-19, were actively infected with it, or had recovered from it provided the deeply sampled blood TCRbeta repertoires that made up the dataset. Where available, HLA class I and class II types were obtained from metadata supplied by the sample provider rather than from assay-based typing. The material from the prospective study consisted of cDNA or gDNA derived from T cells, B-cell-depleted T cells, or PBMCs. Sample metadata almost always included a de-identified subject ID, COVID-19 status, age in years and sex. The samples were drawn from the first 160 participants of the ongoing ImmuneRACE study and from 1,254 subjects provided by 6 global collaborators. Results the study describes overall, beyond this receptor: The amount of clinical and demographic metadata varied by source and participant and was provided uncurated.

The CDR3, cysteine through phenylalanine, is 15 amino acids long. The CDR3 DNA has 45 bases and is translated from base 1. Via the germline V gene, CDR1 is SGHDN and CDR2 FVKESK. Trimming removed 0 bases from V and 5 bases from J, leaving 13 bases between the germline ends. Input material: peripheral blood. The V and J segments used are TRBV14 and TRBJ1-2, with no confident D gene call. This TCR derives from an older man with active or convalescent COVID-19. The sequenced DNA: TGTGCCAGCAGCCAAGATTCCTCCCTATTTTATGGCTACACCTTC. The translation is CASSQDSSLFYGYTF.